A selection of T cell receptor beta chains follows, all from one sample in a study of graft-versus-host responses after intestinal transplantation. These receptors have no known antigen. The protocol was immunoSEQ multiplex PCR, while the TCRdb copy is restricted to in-frame clones and leaves out a portion. The data hold about 88,000 clones, with approximately 94% observed a single time. Source: unstimulated CD4+ T cells sorted from spleen or lymph node cells, taken before transplant. The receptor source for this set is a human donor who was the organ donor for an intestinal transplant. The CDR3 runs from the conserved cysteine through the conserved F or W. The D gene is left open where the match is weak. Rows may omit the clone size; those that give it use once, few, many or a size class.

.	TRBJ2-1	TRBV5-1	TRBD1	CASSPPLGQGLYNEQFF	TGCGCCAGCAGCCCTCCCCTAGGACAGGGCCTCTACAATGAGCAGTTCTTC
.	TRBJ1-5	TRBV25-1	TRBD1	CASSDHEDRLGQPQHF	TGTGCCAGCAGTGATCATGAGGACAGGCTGGGTCAGCCCCAGCATTTT
.	TRBJ2-5	TRBV2	.	CASSEAPFRQETQYF	TGTGCCAGCAGTGAAGCGCCTTTCCGCCAAGAGACCCAGTACTTC
.	TRBJ2-5	TRBV2	TRBD1	CASPPTGQGLAETQYF	TGTGCCAGCCCCCCAACGGGACAGGGCTTAGCCGAGACCCAGTACTTC
.	TRBJ2-7	TRBV27	.	CASSFLPFRAMEVYEQYF	TGTGCCAGCAGTTTCCTCCCCTTCCGAGCGATGGAAGTCTACGAGCAGTACTTC
.	TRBJ1-5	TRBV18	.	CASSHRAEQHQPQHF	TGTGCCAGCTCCCACCGGGCCGAACAGCATCAGCCCCAGCATTTT
.	TRBJ2-5	TRBV11-3	TRBD2	CASSRGTNQETQYF	TGTGCCAGCAGCCGCGGGACTAACCAAGAGACCCAGTACTTC
.	TRBJ1-3	TRBV18	.	CASSPPLGRNTIYF	TGTGCCAGCTCACCACCGCTAGGGAGAAACACCATATATTTT
.	TRBJ1-1	TRBV6-1	.	CASSEFAMNTEAFF	TGTGCCAGCAGTGAATTCGCGATGAACACTGAAGCTTTCTTT
.	TRBJ1-5	TRBV6-7	TRBD1	CASRRQGTEAFGCNQPQHF	TGTGCCAGCAGGCGACAGGGGACGGAGGCCTTTGGATGCAATCAGCCCCAGCATTTT
.	TRBJ2-7	TRBV9	.	CASSRGLGYEQYF	TGTGCCAGCTCCCGGGGGCTTGGCTACGAGCAGTACTTC
.	TRBJ2-3	TRBV4-1	.	CASSHTGRTDTQYF	TGCGCCAGCAGCCACACAGGTCGGACAGATACGCAGTATTTT
.	TRBJ2-3	TRBV27	TRBD2	CASRSGTSGGERTDTQYF	TGTGCCAGCCGCTCCGGGACTAGCGGGGGGGAGCGCACAGATACGCAGTATTTT
.	TRBJ1-3	TRBV2	.	CASSFDRSTSGNTIYF	TGTGCCAGCAGCTTCGACAGGTCGACCTCTGGAAACACCATATATTTT
.	TRBJ2-2	TRBV5-1	TRBD1	CASSFPYGTGSRGAGELFF	TGCGCCAGCAGCTTCCCCTATGGGACAGGGAGTCGCGGTGCCGGGGAGCTGTTTTTT
.	TRBJ2-2	TRBV7-9	.	CASSLSTGTGELFF	TGTGCCAGCAGCTTATCTACAGGCACCGGGGAGCTGTTTTTT
.	TRBJ2-2	TRBV19	.	CASSIGGGEAGELFF	TGTGCCAGTAGTATAGGCGGAGGGGAAGCCGGGGAGCTGTTTTTT
.	TRBJ1-2	TRBV7-2	.	CASSRIMTPDYGYTF	TGTGCCAGCAGCCGTATTATGACCCCGGACTATGGCTACACCTTC
.	TRBJ2-5	TRBV19	.	CASSIGGETQYF	TGTGCCAGTAGTATAGGGGGTGAGACCCAGTACTTC
.	TRBJ1-2	TRBV11-2	.	CASSFGRNYGYTF	TGTGCCAGCAGCTTTGGAAGGAACTATGGCTACACCTTC
.	TRBJ2-1	TRBV11-2	.	CASSLGRGAPYNEQFF	TGTGCCAGCAGCTTAGGTCGGGGGGCACCCTACAATGAGCAGTTCTTC
.	TRBJ2-3	TRBV29-1	TRBD2	CSVEGDKRGGTDTQYF	TGCAGCGTTGAAGGAGACAAGCGGGGGGGCACAGATACGCAGTATTTT
once	TRBJ1-1	TRBV28	.	CASMGRLTEAFF	TGTGCCAGCATGGGCAGACTCACTGAAGCTTTCTTT
.	TRBJ2-3	TRBV28	TRBD2	CASNPAGGTPSTDTQYF	TGTGCCAGCAATCCAGCGGGGGGTACACCTAGCACAGATACGCAGTATTTT
once	TRBJ1-5	TRBV6-5	TRBD1	CASGRTGGDQPQHF	TGTGCCAGCGGCCGGACAGGGGGCGATCAGCCCCAGCATTTT
once	TRBJ1-5	TRBV28	.	CASNPRTGQGLQPQHF	TGTGCCAGCAATCCCCGCACGGGGCAGGGCCTTCAGCCCCAGCATTTT
.	TRBJ1-4	TRBV6-5	.	CASSYPAATNEKLFF	TGTGCCAGCAGTTACCCCGCGGCAACTAATGAAAAACTGTTTTTT
.	TRBJ1-4	TRBV6-5	.	CASSRTATNEKLFF	TGTGCCAGCAGTAGGACGGCAACTAATGAAAAACTGTTTTTT
once	TRBJ2-3	TRBV28	.	CASSPGLNTDTQYF	TGTGCCAGCAGTCCTGGGCTAAACACAGATACGCAGTATTTT
.	TRBJ2-3	TRBV2	.	CASSESSQGPDTQYF	TGTGCCAGCAGTGAATCTTCACAGGGCCCAGATACGCAGTATTTT
.	TRBJ2-5	TRBV10-3	.	CAISEFRGETQYF	TGTGCCATCAGTGAGTTCAGGGGCGAGACCCAGTACTTC
.	TRBJ1-1	TRBV2	TRBD1	CASSERTGRMTEAFF	TGTGCCAGCAGTGAAAGGACAGGGAGGATGACTGAAGCTTTCTTT
.	TRBJ1-4	TRBV10-3	.	CAISPDRNNEKLFF	TGTGCCATCAGTCCCGACAGAAATAATGAAAAACTGTTTTTT
.	TRBJ1-3	TRBV18	.	CASSGTRADTIYF	TGTGCCAGCTCAGGGACGAGGGCGGACACCATATATTTT
.	TRBJ2-2	TRBV7-2	TRBD1	CASSRDRVGTGELFF	TGTGCCAGCAGCCGGGACAGGGTCGGCACCGGGGAGCTGTTTTTT
.	TRBJ1-5	TRBV5-5	.	CASSLGGRNQPQHF	TGTGCCAGCAGCTTGGGGGGGAGAAATCAGCCCCAGCATTTT